These 10 T cell receptor beta chains share one sample of origin, sequenced in a study of blood T cell repertoires in COVID-19 (dated by TCRdb to about 2020). The receptor library was made with the immunoSEQ multiplex PCR assay. The immuneACCESS repertoire file appears here via TCRdb, limited to in-frame rearrangements. These files lack a portion of the clones; in checked studies, under half of the deficit traces to unresolved V genes, and the cause of the others is not known. The sample table lists approximately 200,000 clones, around 86% of them with a count of one. Around 4.7% of the sample rests with the top ten. Sequences were obtained from peripheral blood. All receptors come from a human donor in a cohort sampled during active COVID-19.

This clone appeared many times. This chain uses TRBV25-1 with TRBJ2-1, with 8 positions matching TRBD1. In germline, CDR1 is MGHDK, CDR2 SYGVNS. The CDR3 extends over 16 amino acids. V shed 3 bases and J 4 bases; nucleotides not matched to a gene: 8. For the CDR3, the DNA is TGTGCCAGCAGTGACCGAGGACAGGGCTGGTACAATGAGCAGTTCTTC. Its translation is CASSDRGQGWYNEQFF.

This sequence joins TRBV29-1 and TRBJ2-2, with 9 nucleotides matching TRBD1. Germline loops: CDR1 SQVTM, CDR2 ANQGSEA. V trimming: 5 bases; J trimming: 5 bases; junction bases outside the gene matches: 18. CDR3 length: 18 residues. The CDR3 coding sequence is TGCAGCGTTCAGCACTTAAATACCGGGACAGGGAGTACCGGGGAGCTGTTTTTT. Translating it yields CSVQHLNTGTGSTGELFF.

The V call is TRBV4-1, the J call TRBJ2-3; 16 bases agree with TRBD2. V dropped 4 bases and J dropped 9; count of bases not matched to a gene: 1. Germline lookup yields CDR1 MGHRA and CDR2 YSYEKL. The length of the CDR3 is 14 residues. This CDR3 reads CASSPGLAGGTQYF. The CDR3, as DNA: TGCGCCAGCAGCCCGGGACTAGCGGGAGGGACGCAGTATTTT.

The chain carries TRBV5-5 and TRBJ2-7, with 8 nucleotides matching TRBD1. The length of the CDR3 is 14 residues. The junction had 4 bases not matched to a gene; V was cut back by 0 bases and J by 5 bases. The germline V gene encodes CDR1 SGHKS and CDR2 YYEKEE (reference sequence). The chain's CDR3 is CASSLVARGHEQYF. The DNA for the CDR3 is TGTGCCAGCAGCTTGGTTGCCAGGGGGCACGAGCAGTACTTC.

The chain links TRBV5-4 to TRBJ2-7; 13 bases agree with TRBD2. This CDR3 has 16 residues. The V gene's germline CDR1 is SGHNT and CDR2 YYREEE (reference sequence). After removal of 5 bases from V and 6 bases from J, the junction contained 11 bases not matched to a gene. CDR3 sequence: CASSPWTSGSLSEQYF. The CDR3 DNA is TGTGCCAGCAGTCCCTGGACTAGCGGGAGTCTCTCCGAGCAGTACTTC.

This sequence joins TRBV6-6 and TRBJ1-3; no clear D. CDR1 and CDR2 from the germline V gene are MNHNY and SVGAGI (reference sequence). The CDR3 extends over 14 amino acids. Trimming cost V 2 bases and J 4 bases, with 9 bases left between them. DNA for the CDR3: TGTGCCAGCAGTTACGAGGGTCCCGGAAACACCATATATTTT. The encoded protein is CASSYEGPGNTIYF.

This clone came up a few times. The chain joins TRBV6-6 to TRBJ2-2; D gene unclear. The germline gives CDR1 MNHNY, CDR2 SVGAGI (reference sequence). The V end was cut by 6 bases, the J end by 7 bases, with 6 bases between. CDR3 size: 11 residues. DNA for the CDR3: TGTGCCAGCAGAATTTACGGGGAGCTGTTTTTT. The encoded protein is CASRIYGELFF.

This clone was seen a few times. The chain uses TRBV5-6 and TRBJ2-5; D not certain. Germline values: CDR1 SGHDT, CDR2 YYEEEE. With 0 bases removed from V and 1 base from J, the gap between germline ends came to 7 bases. This CDR3 region has 14 residues. The CDR3 protein is CASSLVDSQETQYF. CDR3 in DNA: TGTGCCAGCAGCTTGGTAGACTCCCAAGAGACCCAGTACTTC.

This chain links TRBV6-5 with TRBJ2-7, with D hard to call. The CDR3 extends over 15 amino acids. Trimming took off 2 bases at V and 1 base at J, with 12 bases between the two ends. The germline V gene encodes CDR1 MNHEY and CDR2 SVGAGI. The CDR3 reads CASSYVPSGSYEQYF. As DNA, the CDR3 is TGTGCCAGCAGTTACGTTCCTAGTGGGTCCTACGAGCAGTACTTC.

V gene TRBV19 combines with J gene TRBJ1-5, with D possibly matching TRBD1 (5 bases). The V end lost 5 bases, the J end lost 5 bases, and 10 bases lay between the germline ends. Germline CDR1 LNHDA, CDR2 SQIVND (reference sequence). CDR3 length: 13 amino acids. The CDR3 reads CASSGQTHQPQHF. CDR3 DNA sequence: TGTGCCAGTAGTGGACAAACCCATCAGCCCCAGCATTTT.